The 9 T cell receptor beta chains presented below share a single source sample, sequenced in a study of memory CD4+ T cells and cytomegalovirus serostatus. Sequencing was performed with immunoSEQ multiplex PCR; in TCRdb, only in-frame clones are kept and a portion is missing. The sample lists roughly 28,000 clones, 76% occurring once. The sort gate was single viable CD3+CD4+CD8-CD45RO+ cells for memory CD4+ T cells. What was sequenced was memory CD4+ T cells from blood. These receptor sequences come from an adult in good health and CMV-seronegative.

This clone was observed a few times. The rearrangement joins TRBV11-2 to TRBJ2-5; 10 bases fit TRBD2. Trimming cost V 1 base and J 2 bases; bases outside gene matches: 4. The CDR3 is 16 residues long. Germline CDR1 SGHAT, CDR2 FQNNGV. CDR3: CASSLASSGGQETQYF. In DNA form, the CDR3 reads TGTGCCAGCAGCTTAGCTTCTAGCGGGGGTCAAGAGACCCAGTACTTC.

The chain combines TRBV18 with TRBJ2-3, with D perhaps matching TRBD1 or TRBD2 (5 bases each). This CDR3 is 14 amino acids long. V lost 2 bases and J 2 bases, leaving 8 bases between the germline ends. Per germline, CDR1 KGHSH and CDR2 LQKENI. The CDR3 DNA follows: TGTGCCAGCTCACCAGAGGGGATCACAGATACGCAGTATTTT. Amino acid sequence: CASSPEGITDTQYF.

CDR3 loop: CASSLTMGDTEAFF. CDR3 nucleotide sequence: TGTGCCAGCAGCTTGACCATGGGGGATACTGAAGCTTTCTTT. The chain uses TRBV7-7 and TRBJ1-1; D might be TRBD1 (5 bases). V was pared by 3 bases and J by 5 bases, with 13 bases between. The length of the CDR3 is 14 residues. Germline V gives CDR1 SSHAT, CDR2 FNYEAQ (reference sequence).

This clone counts as medium-sized. V gene TRBV7-9 combines with J gene TRBJ1-1, with D perhaps TRBD1 (5 bases). CDR3 length: 16 amino acids. V lost 4 bases and J lost 0, with 15 bases in between. Germline assignment: CDR1 SEHNR and CDR2 FQNEAQ (reference sequence). CDR3 nucleotides: TGTGCCAGCAGCTCCCCCGACAGAATCATGAACACTGAAGCTTTCTTT. The encoded protein is CASSSPDRIMNTEAFF.

This chain connects TRBV7-2 to TRBJ2-3, with 12 bases identical to TRBD2. CDR1 is SGHTA and CDR2 is FQGNSA in the germline V gene. Germline trimming cut 3 bases from V and 10 bases from J; bases unmatched to any gene: 11. The CDR3 spans 16 residues. CDR3 loop: CASSFRLAGGPGPQYF. CDR3 nucleotide sequence: TGTGCCAGCAGCTTTAGGCTAGCGGGGGGGCCGGGCCCGCAGTATTTT.

The V and J genes are TRBV10-3 and TRBJ2-2; 8 nucleotides line up with TRBD2. The CDR3 extends over 15 amino acids. The germline gives CDR1 ENHRY, CDR2 SYGVKD. With 4 bases clipped from V and 4 bases from J, the junction kept 5 bases outside the gene matches. In DNA, the CDR3 is TGTGCCATCAGTGTAGGTAGCGGGATCACCGGGGAGCTGTTTTTT. Its translation is CAISVGSGITGELFF.

J is TRBJ2-3 and V is TRBV7-2, with D tentatively TRBD1 (5 bases). The V and J ends lost 3 bases and 2 bases respectively, with 12 bases between them. Germline V gives CDR1 SGHTA, CDR2 FQGNSA. This CDR3 contains 15 residues. The chain's CDR3 is CASSFRQSHTDTQYF. DNA for the CDR3: TGTGCCAGCAGCTTCCGACAGTCTCACACAGATACGCAGTATTTT. Using reference TRBV7-2 and TRBJ2-3 for the parts outside the CDR3, the full variable domain is GAGVSQSPSNKVTEKGKDVELRCDPISGHTALYWYRQSLGQGLEFLIYFQGNSAPDKSGLPSDRFSAERTGGSVSTLTIQRTQQEDSAVYLCASSFRQSHTDTQYFGPGTRLTVL.

The chain employs TRBV7-8 and TRBJ2-6; D is uncertain. Deletions cut 8 bases from V and 2 bases from J, with 10 bases between. CDR1 SGHVS and CDR2 FQNEAQ come from the germline V gene. The CDR3 loop spans 14 amino acids. CDR3 in DNA: TGTGCCAGCTCGAGAGGAGCTGGGGCCAACGTCCTGACTTTC. Residues: CASSRGAGANVLTF.

CDR3 DNA sequence: TGTGCCAGCAGTTACTCGCGAAGGCCTAATGAAAAACTGTTTTTT. It yields the protein CASSYSRRPNEKLFF. The chain has TRBV6-6 and TRBJ1-4; D is ambiguous. Germline CDR1 is MNHNY and CDR2 is SVGAGI (reference sequence). CDR3 size: 15 residues. Trimming shortened V by 0 bases and J by 3 bases, and 8 bases separated the two germline ends.